This T cell receptor (beta chain) comes out of a study of blood T cell repertoires in COVID-19. Overall study context: Samples came from the United States, Italy and Spain, spanning acute and convalescent COVID-19. From T cells, B-cell-depleted T cells, or PBMCs came the material, which was cDNA or gDNA.

The CDR3 runs 13 residues. V lost 2 bases and J 5 bases, leaving 9 bases between the germline ends. The authors' processing: Researchers report that nucleated cell counts were estimated from reference gene primer amplification. The method was immunoSEQ multiplex PCR; TCRdb's version includes in-frame clones alone and lacks a portion of them. That table furnishes V, J and clone size, whereas the DNA furnished D and trimming. The repertoire holds around 45,000 clones, with roughly 86% as singletons. This clone was found a few times. This TCR derives from a man in his 60s with active COVID-19. Specimen: peripheral blood. The rearrangement joins TRBV12-3 or TRBV12-4 to TRBJ2-5, with TRBD2 as a possible D gene (6 bases). The CDR3 nucleotides are TGTGCCAGCAGTTTAAGAAGCGGGGAGACCCAGTACTTC. Amino acids: CASSLRSGETQYF.